This paragraph reports one T cell receptor beta chain. Its antigen is undetermined. The data were obtained in a study of cytomegalovirus exposure and HLA in healthy donors. Study-wide findings and caveats: Later analysis demonstrated an association between a missense DCLRE1C variant and TCR beta V- and J-gene trimming. Most subjects had HLA-A and HLA-B alleles reportedly predicted accurately by TCR beta sequences.

Looked up from germline, CDR1 is LGHNA and CDR2 is YSLEER. Losses at the gene ends were 0 bases for V and 0 bases for J; bases not matched to a gene: 9. The CDR3 runs to 19 residues. 60 Vbeta and 13 Jbeta primers were used in PCR. This table comes from immunoSEQ multiplex PCR, and its TCRdb copy is limited to in-frame clones, with some not included. Its clone listing holds approximately 110,000 clones. Material for sequencing was PBMCs. The TCR comes from a man in his fifties in good health and CMV-seronegative. The gene calls are TRBV4-3 and TRBJ1-3; 9 bases are a match to TRBD1. DNA of the CDR3: TGCGCCAGCAGCCAAGATACCACAGGGGGCTTTCTCTCTGGAAACACCATATATTTT. This translates into CASSQDTTGGFLSGNTIYF.